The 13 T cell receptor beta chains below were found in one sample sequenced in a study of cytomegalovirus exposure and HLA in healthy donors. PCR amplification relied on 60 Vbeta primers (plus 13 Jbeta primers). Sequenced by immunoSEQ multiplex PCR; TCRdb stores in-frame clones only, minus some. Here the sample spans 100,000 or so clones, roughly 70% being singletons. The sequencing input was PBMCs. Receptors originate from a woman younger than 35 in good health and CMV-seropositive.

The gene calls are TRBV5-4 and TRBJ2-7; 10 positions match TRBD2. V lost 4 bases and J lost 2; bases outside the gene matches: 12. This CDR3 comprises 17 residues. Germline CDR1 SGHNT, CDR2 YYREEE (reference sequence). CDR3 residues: CASSGGTSDSRPYEQYF. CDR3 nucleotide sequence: TGTGCCAGCAGCGGGGGGACTAGCGATTCAAGGCCCTACGAGCAGTACTTC.

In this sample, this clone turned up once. The CDR3 loop reads CASSLPQDYTEAFF. CDR3 bases: TGTGCCAGCAGCTTACCCCAGGATTACACTGAAGCTTTCTTT. The chain joins TRBV11-2 to TRBJ1-1, with unresolved D. Germline V gives CDR1 SGHAT, CDR2 FQNNGV. This CDR3 contains 14 residues. V lost 2 bases to trimming and J lost 3 bases, with 10 bases between them.

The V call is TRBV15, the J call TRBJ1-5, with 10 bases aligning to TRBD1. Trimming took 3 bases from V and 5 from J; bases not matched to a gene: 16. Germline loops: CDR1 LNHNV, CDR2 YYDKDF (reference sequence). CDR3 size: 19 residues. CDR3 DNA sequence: TGTGCCACCAGCAGGAACGGGACAGGGGTACAGGGGGGCGATCAGCCCCAGCATTTT. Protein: CATSRNGTGVQGGDQPQHF.

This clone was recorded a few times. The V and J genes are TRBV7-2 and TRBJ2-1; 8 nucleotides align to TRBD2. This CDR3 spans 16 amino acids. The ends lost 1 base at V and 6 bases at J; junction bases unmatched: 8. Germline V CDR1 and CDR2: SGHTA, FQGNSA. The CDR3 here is CASSLVGSGSANEQFF. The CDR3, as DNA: TGTGCCAGCAGCTTAGTGGGGAGCGGGAGTGCCAATGAGCAGTTCTTC.

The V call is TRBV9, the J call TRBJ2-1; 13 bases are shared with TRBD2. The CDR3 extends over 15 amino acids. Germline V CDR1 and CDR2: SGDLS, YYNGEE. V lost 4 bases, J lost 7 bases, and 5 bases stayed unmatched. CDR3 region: CASSLGLAGDNEQFF. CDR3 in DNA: TGTGCCAGCAGCCTAGGACTAGCGGGAGATAATGAGCAGTTCTTC.

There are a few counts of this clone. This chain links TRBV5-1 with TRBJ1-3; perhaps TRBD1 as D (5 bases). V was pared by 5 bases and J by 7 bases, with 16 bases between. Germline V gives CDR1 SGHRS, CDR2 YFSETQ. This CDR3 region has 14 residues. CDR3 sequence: CASRPGPGGNTIYF. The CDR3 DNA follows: TGCGCCAGCAGGCCGGGACCCGGGGGGAACACCATATATTTT.

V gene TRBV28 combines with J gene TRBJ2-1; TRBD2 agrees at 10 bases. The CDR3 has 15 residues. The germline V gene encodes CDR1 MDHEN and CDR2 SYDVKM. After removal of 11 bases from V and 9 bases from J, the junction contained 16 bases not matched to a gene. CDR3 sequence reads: CAGSQGASGRIEQFF. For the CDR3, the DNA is TGTGCCGGCTCTCAGGGGGCTAGCGGGAGAATTGAGCAGTTCTTC. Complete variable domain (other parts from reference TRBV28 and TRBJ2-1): DVKVTQSSRYLVKRTGEKVFLECVQDMDHENMFWYRQDPGLGLRLIYFSYDVKMKEKGDIPEGYSVSREKKERFSLILESASTNQTSMYLCAGSQGASGRIEQFFGPGTRLTVL.

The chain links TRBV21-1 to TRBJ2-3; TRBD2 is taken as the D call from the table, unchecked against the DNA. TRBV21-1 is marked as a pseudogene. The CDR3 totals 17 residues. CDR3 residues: CASSNHRLAGYHHTQYF. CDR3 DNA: TGTGCCAGCAGCAACCATCGACTAGCGGGTTACCATCATACGCAGTATTTT.

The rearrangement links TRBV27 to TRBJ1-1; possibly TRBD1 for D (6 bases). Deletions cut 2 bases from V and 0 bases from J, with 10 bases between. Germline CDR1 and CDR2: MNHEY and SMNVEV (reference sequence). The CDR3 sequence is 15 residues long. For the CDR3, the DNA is TGTGCCAGCAGTTTAGGGACAACTATGAACACTGAAGCTTTCTTT. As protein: CASSLGTTMNTEAFF.

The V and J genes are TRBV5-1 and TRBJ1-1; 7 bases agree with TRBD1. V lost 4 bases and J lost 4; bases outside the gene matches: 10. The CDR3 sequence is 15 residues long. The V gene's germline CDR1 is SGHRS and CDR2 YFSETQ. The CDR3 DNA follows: TGCGCCAGCAGCCCACGACAGGGCGCTATCACTGAAGCTTTCTTT. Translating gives CASSPRQGAITEAFF.

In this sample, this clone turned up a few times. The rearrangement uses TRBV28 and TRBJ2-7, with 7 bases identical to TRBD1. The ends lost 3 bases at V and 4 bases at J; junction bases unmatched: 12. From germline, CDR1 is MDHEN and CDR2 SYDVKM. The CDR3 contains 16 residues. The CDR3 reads CASSLGGDRDFYEQYF. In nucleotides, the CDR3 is TGTGCCAGCAGTTTGGGTGGGGACAGAGATTTTTACGAGCAGTACTTC.

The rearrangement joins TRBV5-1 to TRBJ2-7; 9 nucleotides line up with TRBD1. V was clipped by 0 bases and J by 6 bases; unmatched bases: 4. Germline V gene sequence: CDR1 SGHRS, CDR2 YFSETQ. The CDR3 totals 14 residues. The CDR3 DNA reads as TGCGCCAGCAGCTTGGGGACAGGGGACGGCGAGCAGTACTTC. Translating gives CASSLGTGDGEQYF.

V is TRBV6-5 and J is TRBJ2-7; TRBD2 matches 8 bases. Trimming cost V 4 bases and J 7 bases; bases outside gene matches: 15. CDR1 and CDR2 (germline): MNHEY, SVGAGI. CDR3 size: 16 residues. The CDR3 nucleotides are TGTGCCAGCAGTTCCAAGAAAGGGACTAGGGAAGGTGAGCAGTACTTC. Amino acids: CASSSKKGTREGEQYF.